This T cell receptor (beta chain) was sequenced for a study of T cell responses to AZD1222 COVID-19 vaccine. Study-level findings and limits: Donor demographics were predominantly white British with a female majority; clonal diversity may be underestimated.

Trimming took 2 bases from V and 3 from J, leaving 5 bases between them. Germline loops: CDR1 MDHEN, CDR2 SYDVKM. The CDR3 runs 12 residues. Clones were sequenced by immunoSEQ multiplex PCR, and TCRdb holds only the in-frame ones, with some missing. The sample shows approximately 90,000 clones, roughly 90% of them seen only once. For this clone: Its specificity is not known.

The TCR was taken from an adult in good health. The sample in question was peripheral blood, obtained on day 0 of AZD1222 vaccination. The chain joins TRBV28 to TRBJ2-7; D remains unclear. The CDR3 DNA reads TGTGCCAGCAGTTTACAAGGCTACGAGCAGTACTTC. Its protein is CASSLQGYEQYF. Full variable domain (outside the CDR3, taken from reference TRBV28 and TRBJ2-7): DVKVTQSSRYLVKRTGEKVFLECVQDMDHENMFWYRQDPGLGLRLIYFSYDVKMKEKGDIPEGYSVSREKKERFSLILESASTNQTSMYLCASSLQGYEQYFGPGTRLTVT.